This T cell receptor beta chain was captured by sequencing in a study of shared clonotypes between healthy human individuals (dated by TCRdb to 2018 to 2020). As for the study more broadly: The cohort comprised two women and a few men aged 18 to 49 years. For each donor, three plates each were used for CD4 naive and CD4 memory, two plates were used for CD8 naive, and one plate was used for CD8 memory. Blood TCR repertoires of roughly 5 healthy adults were deeply sequenced to estimate repertoire size and the extent of clonotype sharing between individuals. Libraries were prepared and TCR repertoires were sequenced by different laboratories using diverse techniques, in order to increase sequencing depth and limit assay-specific biases. Per donor, leukapheresis produced somewhere between about 0.85 and 9.5 billion PBMCs. The research as a whole found: The small number of donors limited the genetic and exposure-history diversity represented. Sampling was restricted to blood, and TCR repertoires in tissues likely differ from the TCR repertoires found in blood. Incomplete sequencing was indicated by rarefaction of sorted-subset datasets, despite the large sequencing depth. Higher generation probabilities were observed for clonotypes shared by all four sorted-subset donors than for non-shared clonotypes. Larger estimated clonotype richness was generally found for naive subsets than for memory subsets. Pairwise subsampling indicated that sequencing depth was expected to affect the degree of clonotype sharing among donors. Across a few donors, about 5% of naive CD4, roughly 3.3% of naive CD8, approximately 2.5% of memory CD4, and about 0.44% of memory CD8 clonotypes were shared.

Donors were healthy HIV-negative adults with no recently reported acute infections or vaccinations. Every donor was a Caucasian adult residing in Nashville, Tennessee, USA. CD4+ T cells were enriched by magnetic negative selection; naive cells were then positively selected on CD45RA, and the negative fraction formed the memory subset. Blood was obtained by leukapheresis, after which PBMCs were separated by Ficoll-Histopaque density gradient centrifugation and cryopreserved in liquid nitrogen vapor phase. Analytical flow cytometry was used to check the purity and quantity of each magnetically sorted T cell population. Each sorted fraction had its genomic DNA isolated and then quantified by UV absorbance on a Nanodrop 2000c. A remark on this clone: Its cognate antigen has yet to be identified. No per-base quality is available; no much larger clone lies one base away.

The germline V gene sets CDR1 to SGHAT and CDR2 to FQNNGV. The CDR3 contains 16 residues, cysteine and phenylalanine counted. The retained sequence is limited to the CDR3, 48 bases, with the frame set at the first base. At the junction V is shortened by 6 bases and J by 4 bases; bases outside the gene matches: 8. Using the deep immunoSEQ assay, multiplex PCR amplified TCR CDR3 regions from genomic DNA. Extracted genomic DNA from each cell subset was spread evenly across all wells of several immunoSEQ 96-well plates, with each plate serving as a replicate. Each replicate PCR for sorted subsets received approximately 220 ng genomic DNA, equal to 30,000 or so T cell genomes. The purified libraries were quantified using a Qubit 3.0 fluorometer, sized with a Bioanalyzer 2100, and then quantified again using the KAPA Library Quantification kit. Each immunoSEQ 96-well plate was sequenced on its own single-read 150-cycle Illumina NextSeq 550 flow cell. In the authors' own workflow: Because only junctional sequences without quality scores were contained in the immunoSEQ output, filtering matching that applied to full-length reads could not be performed. Sequences were annotated with PyIR, a Python wrapper for IgBLAST v1.9, using IMGT germline references to assign V/J genes and CDR3. Any read was removed if the V/J assignment was weak (E-value above 1e-6), the CDR3 was missing, or the read contained stop codons, out-of-frame junctions, or ambiguous translated residues. V3J clonotypes were defined by identical inferred V gene, J gene, and CDR3 amino acid sequence. Percentage overlap between repertoires was computed as shared unique clonotypes divided by the size of the smaller repertoire. Repertoire richness was assessed with RTK rarefaction, the Chao1 estimator, and Recon v2.1 estimates of unobserved clonotypes. For all TCRbeta clonotypes obtained by the gDNA method from a handful of donors, generation probabilities were computed with OLGA. TCRdb carries this immuneACCESS record with in-frame sequences only. Its versions omit some clonotypes, under half of them owing to an unresolved V gene in the studies checked, with the rest unexplained. V, J and clone size were drawn from that table, and D and trimming were deduced from the DNA. Present in this sample are 2 million to 2.5 million clones, 90% to 95% of which were seen just once. The leading ten clones occupy under 0.45% of the sample.

The sample consisted of naive CD4+ T cells from PBMCs. Per the publication, the cell subset or site label means: CD45RA+ positively selected. The TCR was taken from a man younger than 35 in good health. Some clones in this sample may be carry-over from other donors' samples. The sequence is built from TRBV11-2 and TRBJ2-3; 12 of the junction bases match TRBD2. The CDR3 protein is CASRLGASGRADTQYF. The DNA is as follows: TGTGCCAGCAGACTGGGGGCTAGCGGGAGGGCAGATACGCAGTATTTT.